A single sample gave rise to the 29 T cell receptor beta chains below, sequenced in a study of Ad26.COV2.S vaccination and SARS-CoV-2 variants. Generated by immunoSEQ multiplex PCR, the TCRdb table keeps only in-frame clones and is missing some. Of about 320,000 clones in the sample, 85% to 90% were seen once. Indicated treatment: over 15 received Ad26.COV2.S at low or high dose, single or two shots; about 5 received placebo; per-sample allocation not given. Specimens were obtained on day 63 following the first vaccine or placebo injection. The sample here was peripheral blood, taken in a trial of Ad26.COV2.S vaccine versus placebo. The receptor set was obtained from a person between 18 and 59 years old who received the Ad26.COV2.S COVID-19 vaccine or a placebo.

This chain uses TRBV7-2 with TRBJ2-1, with 10 nucleotides matching TRBD2. Per germline, CDR1 SGHTA and CDR2 FQGNSA. CDR3 length equals 16 residues. V lost 3 bases to trimming and J lost 4 bases; unmatched junction nucleotides: 6. The CDR3 DNA follows: TGTGCCAGCAGCTTTATATGGACTAGCGGTTACAATGAGCAGTTCTTC. Encoded protein: CASSFIWTSGYNEQFF.

The chain joins TRBV5-1 to TRBJ2-7; D call uncertain. This CDR3 is 14 amino acids long. V lost 3 bases, J lost 0 bases, and 10 bases lay in between. The germline CDR1 and CDR2 sequences are SGHRS and YFSETQ. The CDR3 nucleotides are TGCGCCAGCAGCTCATCCGGCTCCTCCTACGAGCAGTACGTC. Its protein product is CASSSSGSSYEQYV.

The chain couples TRBV7-8 to TRBJ2-1, with 7 bases identical to TRBD1. This CDR3 comprises 16 residues. The germline CDR1 and CDR2 sequences are SGHVS and FQNEAQ. The V and J ends lost 1 base and 2 bases, in that order; junction bases with no gene match: 5. In nucleotides, the CDR3 is TGTGCCAGCAGCTTAGTGGGACAGACTCCCTACAATGAGCAGTTCTTC. Protein product: CASSLVGQTPYNEQFF.

The chain recombines TRBV12-3 or TRBV12-4 with TRBJ1-2, with 8 bases that match TRBD1. V trimming: 8 bases; J trimming: 5 bases; junction bases outside the gene matches: 7. CDR3 length equals 13 residues. CDR3 sequence: CASQTGAEYGYTF. The CDR3 coding sequence is TGTGCCAGCCAGACAGGGGCGGAATATGGCTACACCTTC.

The rearrangement links TRBV7-2 to TRBJ2-5, with D uncertain. Germline V gene sequence: CDR1 SGHTA, CDR2 FQGNSA. V shed 2 bases and J shed 0 bases, with 4 bases lying between them. The CDR3 sequence is 13 residues long. CDR3 residues: CASSLPNQETQYF. The CDR3 bases are TGTGCCAGCAGCTTACCCAACCAAGAGACCCAGTACTTC.

This chain uses TRBV7-2 with TRBJ2-5; 12 nucleotides agree with TRBD2. J gave up 4 bases and V 5 bases, and 5 bases lay outside the gene matches. CDR1 is SGHTA and CDR2 is FQGNSA in the germline V gene. This CDR3 region has 15 residues. The DNA for the CDR3 is TGTGCCAGCAGCACGGGACTAGCGGGCCGAGAGACCCAGTACTTC. Translated, it gives CASSTGLAGRETQYF.

The CDR3 DNA reads TGTGCCAGCAGTTACTTCGACGGACTGGATGGCTACACCTTC. Its translation: CASSYFDGLDGYTF. The rearrangement links TRBV6-5 to TRBJ1-2; no reliable D call. The V gene lost 1 base and the J gene lost 6 bases, with 12 bases spanning the gap. Germline loops: CDR1 MNHEY, CDR2 SVGAGI. This CDR3 has 14 amino acids.

The chain links TRBV21-1 to TRBJ1-5; TRBD1, the D gene given by the table, was not confirmed from the DNA. TRBV21-1 is an annotated pseudogene. The CDR3 is 15 amino acids. The CDR3 DNA reads TGTGCCAGCCCGAATGACAGGTCCGACAATCAGCCCCAGCATTTT. Encoded protein: CASPNDRSDNQPQHF.

The V and J genes are TRBV4-1 and TRBJ2-1; D is possibly TRBD2 (6 bases). Germline V gene sequence: CDR1 MGHRA, CDR2 YSYEKL. V was cut by 0 bases and J by 5 bases, with 11 bases left in between. The CDR3 has 15 residues. CDR3 protein: CASSQEGGVNNEQFF. CDR3 bases: TGCGCCAGCAGCCAAGAGGGGGGAGTAAACAATGAGCAGTTCTTC.

The DNA for the CDR3 is TGTGCCAGTAGTATAGATCGGAGGGCTGAAGCTTTCTTT. This codes for CASSIDRRAEAFF. This chain joins TRBV19 and TRBJ1-1, with D hard to call. The CDR3 loop spans 13 amino acids. The V end lost 0 bases, the J end lost 6 bases, and 8 bases lay between the germline ends. In germline, CDR1 is LNHDA, CDR2 SQIVND (reference sequence).

This chain joins TRBV5-5 and TRBJ1-1; D might be TRBD1 (6 bases). The V gene lost 9 bases and the J gene lost 0 bases, with 12 bases spanning the gap. CDR1 and CDR2 (germline): SGHKS, YYEKEE (reference sequence). CDR3 length: 13 residues. In DNA, the CDR3 is TGTGCCACCAACAGGGACGTGAACACTGAAGCTTTCTTT. It specifies CATNRDVNTEAFF. The whole variable domain, filled in from reference TRBV5-5 and TRBJ1-1, reads DAGVTQSPTHLIKTRGQQVTLRCSPISGHKSVSWYQQVLGQGPQFIFQYYEKEERGRGNFPDRFSARQFPNYSSELNVNALLLGDSALYLCATNRDVNTEAFFGQGTRLTVV.

The chain employs TRBV9 and TRBJ1-6; the D gene is possibly TRBD1 (5 bases). Between the trimmed V and J ends, which lost 4 bases and 6 bases, there was a span of 11 bases. CDR1 and CDR2 (germline): SGDLS, YYNGEE. This CDR3 is built from 14 residues. The CDR3 sequence is CASSKDISNSPLHF. The CDR3 DNA reads TGTGCCAGCAGCAAGGACATAAGTAATTCACCCCTCCACTTT.

This clone occurred once. V usage is TRBV6-5 and J usage is TRBJ1-2; possibly TRBD1 for D (5 bases). Germline V gene sequence: CDR1 MNHEY, CDR2 SVGAGI. This CDR3 has 15 amino acids. Between the trimmed V and J ends, which lost 0 bases and 11 bases, there was a span of 19 bases. This CDR3 reads CASSYSSRVRAHYTF. CDR3 nucleotide sequence: TGTGCCAGCAGTTACTCGAGCAGGGTCCGAGCGCATTACACCTTC.

The chain has TRBV27 and TRBJ2-7; 10 bases agree with TRBD2. CDR1 and CDR2 from the germline V gene are MNHEY and SMNVEV (reference sequence). V was pared by 2 bases and J by 4 bases, with 11 bases of the junction left unmatched. The CDR3 is 17 amino acids. As DNA, the CDR3 is TGTGCCAGCAGTTTAGAGGGGCCTCTAGCGGGGGTATACGAGCAGTACTTC. It specifies CASSLEGPLAGVYEQYF.

This sequence joins TRBV6-5 and TRBJ2-7; a weak D match, TRBD2 (5 bases). Looked up from germline, CDR1 is MNHEY and CDR2 is SVGAGI. V was shortened by 2 bases and J by 11 bases, with 16 bases between the two germline ends. The CDR3 consists of 13 residues. The CDR3 sequence is CASSYPQRTREYF. The CDR3 DNA follows: TGTGCCAGCAGTTACCCCCAACGAACTAGGGAGTACTTC.

The V and J genes are TRBV20-1 and TRBJ1-2; D is unresolved. Trimming removed 3 bases from V and 7 bases from J, with 3 bases in between. Germline V gives CDR1 DFQATT, CDR2 SNEGSKA (reference sequence). The CDR3 runs 9 residues. The CDR3: CSARRGYTF. The CDR3 DNA is TGCAGTGCTAGGCGTGGCTACACCTTC.

This chain uses TRBV5-8 with TRBJ2-1; 7 bases map to TRBD1. The CDR3 contains 15 residues. Trimming cost V 0 bases and J 3 bases; bases outside gene matches: 3. Germline-derived CDR1 and CDR2 are SGHTS and YDEGEE. CDR3 nucleotides: TGTGCCAGCAGCTTGGCGGGACAGATCTACAATGAGCAGTTCTTC. Residues: CASSLAGQIYNEQFF.

This chain uses TRBV6-6 with TRBJ2-7; a possible D gene is TRBD2 (5 bases). The V and J ends lost 6 bases and 7 bases respectively, with 16 bases between them. Germline V gene lookup returns CDR1 MNHNY and CDR2 SVGAGI (reference sequence). The CDR3 runs 13 residues. For the CDR3, the DNA is TGTGCCAGCAGACAAGACCCACCGGGGGAGCAGTACTTC. Translated, it gives CASRQDPPGEQYF.

The chain carries TRBV5-1 and TRBJ2-7, with TRBD2 matching 10 bases. The CDR3 totals 15 residues. Looked up from germline, CDR1 is SGHRS and CDR2 is YFSETQ. V shed 1 base and J 4 bases; nucleotides not matched to a gene: 5. This chain's CDR3 is CASSLLAGEDYEQYF. DNA of the CDR3: TGCGCCAGCAGCTTGCTAGCGGGGGAAGATTACGAGCAGTACTTC.

The genes are TRBV5-6 and TRBJ2-7; D is uncertain. Trimming shortened V by 0 bases and J by 1 base, and 11 bases separated the two germline ends. The germline gives CDR1 SGHDT, CDR2 YYEEEE. The CDR3 is 15 residues long. The DNA of the CDR3 is TGTGCCAGCAGCTTGGCCCTCCTAGGATCCTACGAGCAGTACGTC. Residues: CASSLALLGSYEQYV.

The chain is built from TRBV6-2 or TRBV6-3 and TRBJ2-1, with D perhaps TRBD2 (5 bases). Germline V gene data show CDR1 as MNHEY and CDR2 as SVGEGT. Trimming left V 5 bases short and J 4 bases short, with 27 bases between. CDR3 length: 19 residues. The CDR3 loop is CASSDLKGSSVVIYNEQFF. Written as DNA, the CDR3 is TGTGCCAGCAGTGACCTCAAAGGGAGCAGCGTGGTGATTTACAATGAGCAGTTCTTC.

This chain uses TRBV4-1 with TRBJ2-7; TRBD1 aligns across 8 bases. Germline values: CDR1 MGHRA, CDR2 YSYEKL. After removal of 3 bases from V and 3 bases from J, the junction contained 7 bases not matched to a gene. The CDR3 extends over 15 amino acids. The CDR3 sequence is CASSQFTGGYYEQYV. The CDR3 nucleotides are TGCGCCAGCAGCCAGTTTACAGGGGGATACTACGAGCAGTACGTC.

V and J are TRBV6-4 and TRBJ2-7; TRBD2 matches 10 bases. Germline V gene lookup returns CDR1 MRHNA and CDR2 SNTAGT. V dropped 7 bases and J dropped 5; count of bases not matched to a gene: 8. This CDR3 has 14 residues. The CDR3 nucleotides read TGTGCCAGCAATAAGCGGGAGGGCCTAGACGAGCAGTACGTC. It translates to CASNKREGLDEQYV.

This clone was recorded a few times. The rearrangement joins TRBV6-2 or TRBV6-3 to TRBJ1-6; 8 bases map to TRBD1. The germline V gene encodes CDR1 MNHEY and CDR2 SVGEGT. The CDR3 has 11 amino acids. Unmatched junction bases numbered 7, after V lost 5 bases and J lost 19 bases. This CDR3 is CASSPGTGLHF. In DNA form, the CDR3 reads TGTGCCAGCAGTCCCGGGACAGGCTTACACTTT.

V gene TRBV7-9 combines with J gene TRBJ2-3; D is possibly TRBD2 (6 bases). CDR3 length equals 12 residues. Trimming shortened V by 8 bases and J by 6 bases, and 12 bases separated the two germline ends. Germline V gene sequence: CDR1 SEHNR, CDR2 FQNEAQ (reference sequence). CDR3 residues: CASPGGNDTQYF. CDR3 nucleotides: TGTGCCAGCCCTGGGGGGAATGATACGCAGTATTTT.

This rearrangement joins TRBV20-1 to TRBJ1-3; 7 bases are shared with TRBD1. The CDR3 is made up of 13 amino acids. Germline CDR1 is DFQATT and CDR2 is SNEGSKA (reference sequence). V lost 3 bases to trimming and J lost 4 bases; unmatched junction nucleotides: 3. CDR3 region: CSASQGGGNTIYF. Here the CDR3 DNA reads TGCAGTGCTAGTCAGGGGGGAGGAAACACCATATATTTT.

This chain connects TRBV7-9 to TRBJ2-1; tentatively, D is TRBD1 (6 bases). The V and J ends lost 2 bases and 4 bases respectively, with 15 bases between them. CDR1 and CDR2 from the germline V gene are SEHNR and FQNEAQ (reference sequence). This CDR3 is built from 16 residues. CDR3 sequence (DNA): TGTGCCAGCAGCTTAATGTCGGGCACAGGGTACAATGAGCAGTTCTTC. It translates to CASSLMSGTGYNEQFF.

The J gene is TRBJ1-2, the V gene TRBV6-5; 7 nucleotides align to TRBD1. In germline, CDR1 is MNHEY, CDR2 SVGAGI. The CDR3 covers 15 residues. V trimming: 5 bases; J trimming: 2 bases; junction bases outside the gene matches: 8. CDR3: CASSPGQARNYGYTF. The DNA of the CDR3 is TGTGCCAGCAGTCCCGGACAGGCTCGAAACTATGGCTACACCTTC.

This clone has a handful of counts. This sample also contains other DNA sequences that code for the same CDR3. The J gene is TRBJ1-5, the V gene TRBV6-5; 9 bases line up with TRBD1. V lost 6 bases and J lost 7; bases outside the gene matches: 7. The germline gives CDR1 MNHEY, CDR2 SVGAGI. The CDR3 covers 14 residues. The CDR3 nucleotides read TGTGCCAGCAGCCCGGGACAGGGAGGGCAGCCCCAGCATTTT. Protein: CASSPGQGGQPQHF.